Listed below are T cell receptor beta chains from one sample, sequenced in a study of T cell responses to AZD1222 COVID-19 vaccine. Measured with immunoSEQ multiplex PCR; TCRdb has only the in-frame clones, and not every one. The repertoire has approximately 100,000 clones, about nine tenths of them found once; the top ten carry 5% to 6%. The sample consisted of peripheral blood, taken 28 days after the second AZD1222 dose. These receptors came from an adult who received the AZD1222 COVID-19 vaccine. CDR3s include the opening cysteine and the closing phenylalanine or tryptophan. A D gene is named only where the DNA matches it firmly. Expanded clones are given a class, and other clones once, few, many or no size at all.

j_call: TRBJ1-1; v_call: TRBV2; d_call: NA; cdr3_length: 13; clone_size: few; cdr3_aa: CASSWDPGTEAFF; cdr3_nt: TGTGCCAGCAGTTGGGACCCGGGGACTGAAGCTTTCTTT
j_call: TRBJ1-5; v_call: TRBV5-6; d_call: TRBD1; cdr3_length: 14; clone_size: once; cdr3_aa: CASSLQGGNQPQHF; cdr3_nt: TGTGCCAGCAGCCTACAGGGGGGCAATCAGCCCCAGCATTTT
j_call: TRBJ1-5; v_call: TRBV5-8; d_call: NA; cdr3_length: 15; clone_size: NA; cdr3_aa: CASSFEGVRDQPQHF; cdr3_nt: TGTGCCAGCAGTTTTGAGGGGGTGAGGGATCAGCCCCAGCATTTT
j_call: TRBJ1-2; v_call: TRBV6-6; d_call: NA; cdr3_length: 15; clone_size: NA; cdr3_aa: CASSLDSPRNYGYTF; cdr3_nt: TGTGCCAGCAGCCTCGACAGTCCACGAAACTATGGCTACACCTTC
j_call: TRBJ1-3; v_call: TRBV18; d_call: NA; cdr3_length: 14; clone_size: NA; cdr3_aa: CASSSQGTGNTIYF; cdr3_nt: TGTGCCAGCTCAAGTCAGGGAACGGGAAACACCATATATTTT
j_call: TRBJ1-1; v_call: TRBV29-1; d_call: NA; cdr3_length: 13; clone_size: NA; cdr3_aa: CSVRPLRNTEAFF; cdr3_nt: TGCAGCGTACGACCCTTAAGGAACACTGAAGCTTTCTTT
j_call: TRBJ1-5; v_call: TRBV28; d_call: NA; cdr3_length: 15; clone_size: NA; cdr3_aa: CASSLSRYSNQPQHF; cdr3_nt: TGTGCCAGCAGTTTATCCCGATATAGCAATCAGCCCCAGCATTTT
j_call: TRBJ2-7; v_call: TRBV24-1; d_call: TRBD1; cdr3_length: 11; clone_size: NA; cdr3_aa: CATSDLGQGNF; cdr3_nt: TGTGCCACCAGTGATTTAGGACAGGGGAATTTC
j_call: TRBJ1-1; v_call: TRBV5-1; d_call: NA; cdr3_length: 14; clone_size: NA; cdr3_aa: CASSRERGGTEAFF; cdr3_nt: TGCGCCAGCAGCCGGGAGCGTGGGGGCACTGAAGCTTTCTTT
j_call: TRBJ1-1; v_call: TRBV11-2; d_call: NA; cdr3_length: 15; clone_size: once; cdr3_aa: CASSSLQGKGTEAFF; cdr3_nt: TGTGCCAGCAGCTCACTTCAGGGGAAAGGCACTGAAGCTTTCTTT
j_call: TRBJ2-2; v_call: TRBV7-7; d_call: NA; cdr3_length: 12; clone_size: NA; cdr3_aa: CASSLDTGELFF; cdr3_nt: TGTGCTAGCAGCTTAGACACCGGGGAGCTGTTTTTT
j_call: TRBJ1-2; v_call: TRBV6-5; d_call: TRBD1; cdr3_length: 14; clone_size: NA; cdr3_aa: CASGYRGGRGGYTF; cdr3_nt: TGTGCCAGCGGCTACAGAGGGGGCAGAGGCGGCTACACCTTC
j_call: TRBJ1-2; v_call: TRBV2; d_call: TRBD1; cdr3_length: 16; clone_size: NA; cdr3_aa: CASSASWDRLNYGYTF; cdr3_nt: TGTGCCAGCAGTGCTTCGTGGGACAGGTTGAACTATGGCTACACCTTC
j_call: TRBJ1-1; v_call: TRBV3-1/TRBV3-2; d_call: NA; cdr3_length: 13; clone_size: NA; cdr3_aa: CASSSRGTPEAFF; cdr3_nt: TGTGCCAGCAGCTCGAGGGGAACCCCTGAAGCTTTCTTT
j_call: TRBJ2-1; v_call: TRBV14; d_call: NA; cdr3_length: 16; clone_size: once; cdr3_aa: CASSQDPGVSYNEQFF; cdr3_nt: TGTGCCAGCAGCCAAGATCCAGGGGTCTCCTACAATGAGCAGTTCTTC
j_call: TRBJ1-1; v_call: TRBV5-1; d_call: NA; cdr3_length: 14; clone_size: NA; cdr3_aa: CASSSKTGSTEAFF; cdr3_nt: TGCGCCAGCAGCTCCAAAACGGGTTCAACTGAAGCTTTCTTT
j_call: TRBJ2-3; v_call: TRBV28; d_call: TRBD2; cdr3_length: 17; clone_size: NA; cdr3_aa: CASSSGARTRGADTQYF; cdr3_nt: TGTGCCAGCAGTTCCGGGGCTAGGACTAGAGGGGCAGATACGCAGTATTTT